This TCR beta chain was sequenced in a study of neoadjuvant anti-PD-1 for oral cavity cancer. Study-level information: Patients without progression got a fourth dose around day 43.

These oral cavity squamous cell carcinomas were HPV-negative and locally advanced. Blood cells were analyzed directly, without culture or expansion. J gave up 1 base and V 5 bases, and 7 bases lay outside the gene matches. Germline lookup yields CDR1 SEHNR and CDR2 FQNEAQ (reference sequence). This CDR3 has 16 residues. Clones were sequenced by immunoSEQ multiplex PCR, and TCRdb holds only the in-frame ones, with some missing. The sample yields about 17,000 clones, about 70% seen once. Study-wide results and caveats: Each response group had just a few patients in TCR analyses.

As concerns this clone: Its specificity is not known.

Specimen: PBMCs, collected before nivolumab (anti-PD-1) treatment. The sequence derives from a person aged 35-79 years with oral cavity squamous cell carcinoma. The gene calls are TRBV7-9 and TRBJ1-5, with TRBD1 matching 8 bases. The CDR3 DNA reads TGTGCCAGCAGCCCTGGACAGGGAATAAGCAATCAGCCCCAGCATTTT. It encodes CASSPGQGISNQPQHF.